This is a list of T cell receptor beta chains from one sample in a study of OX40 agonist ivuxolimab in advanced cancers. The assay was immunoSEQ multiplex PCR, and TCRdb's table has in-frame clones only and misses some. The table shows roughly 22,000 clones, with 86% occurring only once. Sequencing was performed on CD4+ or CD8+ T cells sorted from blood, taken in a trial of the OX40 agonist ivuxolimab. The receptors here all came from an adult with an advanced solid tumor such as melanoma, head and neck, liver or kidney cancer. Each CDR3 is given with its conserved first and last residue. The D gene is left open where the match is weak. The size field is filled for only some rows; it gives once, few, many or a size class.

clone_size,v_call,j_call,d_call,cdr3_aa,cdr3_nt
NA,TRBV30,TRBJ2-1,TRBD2,CAWSVPGTGTSGSRSYNEQFF,TGTGCCTGGAGTGTACCGGGTACCGGGACTAGCGGGAGCCGCTCCTACAATGAGCAGTTCTTC
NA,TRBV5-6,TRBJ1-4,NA,CASSLNREDEEKLFF,TGTGCCAGCAGCTTGAACAGGGAAGATGAGGAAAAACTGTTTTTT
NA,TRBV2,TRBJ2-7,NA,CASSDRGYYEQYF,TGTGCCAGCAGTGACCGGGGTTACTACGAGCAGTACTTC
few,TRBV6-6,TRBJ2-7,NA,CASSPLAQNEQYF,TGTGCCAGCAGTCCCCTCGCCCAGAACGAGCAGTACTTC
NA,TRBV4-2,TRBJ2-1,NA,CASSQSVSSYNEQFF,TGTGCCAGCAGCCAAAGCGTAAGCTCCTACAATGAGCAGTTCTTC
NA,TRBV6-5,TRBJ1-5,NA,CASSQDRNNQPQHF,TGTGCCAGCAGCCAGGACAGAAACAATCAGCCCCAGCATTTT
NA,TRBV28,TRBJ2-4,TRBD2,CASSLALAGLAKNIQYF,TGTGCCAGCAGTTTAGCCCTAGCGGGTCTAGCCAAAAACATTCAGTACTTC
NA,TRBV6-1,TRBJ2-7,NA,CASKLPSSYEQYF,TGTGCCAGCAAACTGCCGAGCAGTTACGAGCAGTACTTC
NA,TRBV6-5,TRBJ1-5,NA,CASARPEEPQHF,TGTGCCAGCGCACGCCCTGAGGAGCCCCAGCATTTT
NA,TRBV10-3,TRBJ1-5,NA,CAISEPSSEGGLGQPQHF,TGTGCCATCAGTGAGCCGTCTTCAGAGGGGGGGCTGGGTCAGCCCCAGCATTTT
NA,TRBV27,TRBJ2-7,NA,CASSLGHAYEQYF,TGTGCCAGCAGTTTAGGTCATGCCTACGAGCAGTACTTC
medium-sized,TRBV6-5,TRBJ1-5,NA,CASEATQGSQPQHF,TGTGCCAGCGAGGCTACCCAGGGATCTCAGCCCCAGCATTTT
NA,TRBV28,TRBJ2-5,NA,CASSYPAEAGNRETQYF,TGTGCCAGCAGCTATCCCGCGGAGGCAGGGAACAGAGAGACCCAGTACTTC
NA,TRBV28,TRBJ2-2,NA,CASSLMSGNTGELFF,TGTGCCAGCAGTTTGATGTCGGGGAACACCGGGGAGCTGTTTTTT
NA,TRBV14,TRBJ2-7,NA,CASSQGDGPNYEQYF,TGTGCCAGCAGCCAAGGGGATGGACCTAACTACGAGCAGTACTTC
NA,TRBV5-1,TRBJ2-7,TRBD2,CASSVYFLHAASGNEQYF,TGCGCCAGCAGCGTATATTTTCTCCACGCGGCTAGCGGGAACGAGCAGTACTTC
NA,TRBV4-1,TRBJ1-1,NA,CASSQDGVNTEAFF,TGCGCCAGCAGCCAAGATGGGGTGAACACTGAAGCTTTCTTT
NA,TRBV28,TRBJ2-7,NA,CASRPGASGSYEQYF,TGTGCCAGCAGACCGGGCGCGTCGGGCTCCTACGAGCAGTACTTC
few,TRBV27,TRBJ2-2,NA,CASSWRGDTGELFF,TGTGCCAGCAGTTGGAGAGGGGACACCGGGGAGCTGTTTTTT
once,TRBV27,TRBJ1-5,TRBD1,CASSLSITGTGQPQHF,TGTGCCAGCAGTTTATCGATTACAGGGACAGGACAGCCCCAGCATTTT
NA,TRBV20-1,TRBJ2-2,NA,CSATNTGELFF,TGCAGTGCTACTAACACCGGGGAGCTGTTTTTT
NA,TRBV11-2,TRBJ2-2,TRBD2,CASSLILAGDPGELFF,TGTGCCAGCAGCTTAATACTAGCGGGAGATCCCGGGGAGCTGTTTTTT
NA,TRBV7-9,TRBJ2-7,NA,CASSLDQSASEQYF,TGTGCCAGCAGCTTAGACCAAAGCGCGTCCGAGCAGTACTTC
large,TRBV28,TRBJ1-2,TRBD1,CASSPTGGYGYTF,TGTGCCAGCAGCCCCACAGGGGGCTATGGCTACACCTTC
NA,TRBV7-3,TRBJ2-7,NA,CASSPGPLYEQYF,TGTGCCAGCAGCCCCGGGCCCCTCTACGAGCAGTACTTC
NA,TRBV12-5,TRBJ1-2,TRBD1,CASGLARDRGHGYTF,TGTGCTAGTGGTTTGGCAAGGGACAGGGGGCACGGCTACACCTTC
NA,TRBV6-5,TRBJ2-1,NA,CASSLGPPEVF,TGTGCCAGCAGTTTGGGCCCCCCTGAGGTCTTC
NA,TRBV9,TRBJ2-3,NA,CASSSGDTQYF,TGTGCCAGCAGCTCGGGGGATACGCAGTATTTT
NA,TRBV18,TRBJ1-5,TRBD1,CASSLTGTGVNQPQHF,TGTGCCAGCTCACTGACCGGGACAGGTGTCAATCAGCCCCAGCATTTT
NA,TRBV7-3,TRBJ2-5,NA,CASSPNGYSQETQYF,TGTGCCAGCAGCCCCAACGGCTACTCCCAAGAGACCCAGTACTTC
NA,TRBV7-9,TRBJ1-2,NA,CASRSDSPYGYTF,TGTGCCAGCAGGTCGGACAGCCCCTATGGCTACACCTTC
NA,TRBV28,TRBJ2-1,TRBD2,CASSGTSGSYNEQFF,TGTGCCAGCAGCGGGACTAGCGGGAGCTACAATGAGCAGTTCTTC
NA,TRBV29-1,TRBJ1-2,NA,CSDPSRVQHYGYTF,TGCAGCGATCCCTCCCGGGTACAGCACTATGGCTACACCTTC
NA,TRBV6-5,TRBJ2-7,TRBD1,CASSPGQGAYEQYF,TGTGCCAGCAGCCCGGGACAGGGGGCTTACGAGCAGTACTTC
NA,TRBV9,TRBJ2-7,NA,CASSVRSTGITYEQYF,TGTGCCAGCAGCGTCCGATCGACAGGTATCACTTACGAGCAGTACTTC
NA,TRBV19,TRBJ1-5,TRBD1,CASSLQGRESQPQHF,TGTGCCAGTAGTTTACAGGGGAGAGAGAGTCAGCCCCAGCATTTT
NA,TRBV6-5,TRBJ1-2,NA,CASSPAGKGGYTF,TGTGCCAGCAGCCCCGCAGGGAAGGGTGGCTACACCTTC
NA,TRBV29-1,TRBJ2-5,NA,CSVEGGRGRSETQYF,TGCAGCGTTGAAGGGGGGCGGGGCCGGTCAGAGACCCAGTACTTC
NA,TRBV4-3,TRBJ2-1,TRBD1,CASSQEAGTGYNEQFF,TGCGCCAGCAGCCAAGAGGCCGGGACAGGGTACAATGAGCAGTTCTTC
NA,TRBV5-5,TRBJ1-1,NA,CASSLGQVVSTEAFF,TGTGCCAGCAGCTTGGGACAGGTCGTGAGCACTGAAGCTTTCTTT
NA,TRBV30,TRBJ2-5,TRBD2,CAWSSGGETQYF,TGTGCCTGGAGTAGCGGGGGTGAGACCCAGTACTTC
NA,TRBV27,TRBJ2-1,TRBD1,CASSDRGLAGPGNEQFF,TGTGCCAGCAGCGACAGGGGGCTGGCCGGTCCAGGGAATGAGCAGTTCTTC
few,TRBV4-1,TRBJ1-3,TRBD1,CASSQEDRAGNTIYF,TGCGCCAGCAGCCAAGAGGACAGGGCTGGAAACACCATATATTTT
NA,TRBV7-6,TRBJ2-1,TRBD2,CASSLGAGGRPYNEQFF,TGTGCCAGCAGCTTAGGGGCGGGAGGGCGCCCCTACAATGAGCAGTTCTTC
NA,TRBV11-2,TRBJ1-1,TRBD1,CASRQGGWGTEAFF,TGTGCCAGCAGACAAGGGGGCTGGGGCACTGAAGCTTTCTTT
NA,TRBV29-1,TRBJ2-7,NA,CSVEGETGLSYEQYF,TGCAGCGTTGAAGGTGAGACAGGACTCTCCTACGAGCAGTACTTC
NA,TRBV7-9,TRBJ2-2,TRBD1,CASSPGTVRTGELFF,TGTGCCAGCAGCCCCGGGACAGTAAGGACCGGGGAGCTGTTTTTT
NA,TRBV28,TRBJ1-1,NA,CASRLGAHTEAFF,TGTGCCAGCAGACTCGGGGCGCACACTGAAGCTTTCTTT
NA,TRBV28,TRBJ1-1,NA,CASRAGLLEVVTEAFF,TGTGCCAGCAGGGCGGGACTCCTAGAGGTGGTCACTGAAGCTTTCTTT
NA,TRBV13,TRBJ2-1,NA,CASSFSPKLRNEQFF,TGTGCCAGCAGCTTTTCCCCCAAGCTCCGCAATGAGCAGTTCTTC
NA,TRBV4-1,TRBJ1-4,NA,CASRNEKLFF,TGCGCCAGCAGAAATGAAAAACTGTTTTTT
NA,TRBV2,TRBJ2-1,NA,CASLRLPGAENEQFF,TGTGCCAGCCTCCGCCTCCCGGGAGCCGAAAATGAGCAGTTCTTC
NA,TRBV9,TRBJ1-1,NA,CASSGGVGGSSEAFF,TGTGCCAGCAGCGGAGGGGTTGGGGGAAGTTCTGAAGCTTTCTTT
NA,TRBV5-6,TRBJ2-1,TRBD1,CASSQGQKQFF,TGTGCCAGCAGCCAGGGACAGAAGCAGTTCTTC
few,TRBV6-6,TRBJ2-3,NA,CASGWGDTDTQYF,TGTGCCAGCGGGTGGGGCGACACAGATACGCAGTATTTT
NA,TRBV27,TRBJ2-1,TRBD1,CASSFGTGAYNEQFF,TGTGCCAGCAGTTTCGGGACAGGGGCCTACAATGAGCAGTTCTTC
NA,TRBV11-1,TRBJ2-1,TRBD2,CASSLVGLAGVEQFF,TGTGCCAGCAGCTTAGTGGGACTAGCGGGAGTTGAGCAGTTCTTC
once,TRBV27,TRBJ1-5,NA,CASSYGLNQPQHF,TGTGCCAGCAGTTACGGCCTCAATCAGCCCCAGCATTTT
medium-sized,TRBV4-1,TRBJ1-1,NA,CASSIGQFEAFF,TGCGCCAGCAGCATCGGACAGTTTGAAGCTTTCTTT